This entry lists 28 T cell receptor beta chains sequenced from one sample in a study of T cells in localized non-small cell lung cancer. Produced via immunoSEQ multiplex PCR; TCRdb's table is partial and in-frame only. In the table there are 35,000 to 45,000 clones, roughly four fifths of which are singletons. The sequenced sample was peripheral blood, obtained before any cancer treatment. All receptors come from a male donor older than 55 with stage III squamous cell lung carcinoma.

This chain connects TRBV9 to TRBJ1-2; no firm D call. Trimming removed 0 bases at V and 0 bases at J, with 12 bases between. CDR1 is SGDLS and CDR2 is YYNGEE in the germline V gene. This CDR3 is 16 amino acids long. CDR3 amino acids: CASSVGEGGTNYGYTF. The CDR3 DNA is TGTGCCAGCAGCGTAGGTGAGGGTGGGACTAACTATGGCTACACCTTC.

The rearrangement uses TRBV19 and TRBJ1-1, with 8 bases matching TRBD1. This CDR3 is built from 18 residues. V lost 6 bases, J lost 4 bases, and 19 bases stayed unmatched. Germline-derived CDR1 and CDR2 are LNHDA and SQIVND (reference sequence). The CDR3 here is CASSIPYPTGVLFTEAFF. DNA for the CDR3: TGTGCCAGTAGCATACCCTACCCGACAGGGGTTCTGTTCACTGAAGCTTTCTTT.

The chain uses TRBV6-5 and TRBJ2-7; D gene ambiguous. Germline CDR1 and CDR2: MNHEY and SVGAGI. The CDR3 length is 12 residues. Trimming removed 6 bases at V and 0 bases at J, with 6 bases between. This CDR3 reads CASSSSSYEQYF. The CDR3 coding sequence is TGTGCCAGCAGCTCAAGCTCCTACGAGCAGTACTTC.

The rearrangement uses TRBV6-1 and TRBJ1-2; D may be TRBD1 (6 bases). Trimming removed 6 bases at V and 4 bases at J, with 18 bases between. The germline CDR1 and CDR2 sequences are MNHNS and SASEGT. The CDR3 has 15 amino acids. The CDR3 DNA is TGTGCCAGCAGCCCTGATGGGGGGGCTGGCTATGGCTACACCTTC. It translates to CASSPDGGAGYGYTF.

V and J are TRBV28 and TRBJ2-3; 11 bases align to TRBD2. This CDR3 has 14 residues. J was trimmed by 6 bases and V by 4 bases; bases with no gene match: 3. Germline CDR1 is MDHEN and CDR2 is SYDVKM. The DNA of the CDR3 is TGTGCCAGCAGTTCACGGACTAGCGGGGATACGCAGTATTTT. It encodes CASSSRTSGDTQYF.

Sample share makes this clone medium-sized (0.01 to 0.1%). CDR3 sequence reads: CASSLVGANYGYTF. For the CDR3, the DNA is TGCGCCAGCAGCTTGGTGGGGGCTAACTATGGCTACACCTTC. The chain recombines TRBV5-1 with TRBJ1-2, with D possibly TRBD1 on 5 matching bases. The germline gives CDR1 SGHRS, CDR2 YFSETQ. The CDR3 loop spans 14 amino acids. V lost 0 bases and J lost 0, with 6 bases in between.

The genes are TRBV18 and TRBJ1-2; TRBD1 might be the D (5 bases). V lost 6 bases to trimming and J lost 3 bases, with 14 bases between them. The CDR3 consists of 14 residues. The germline V gene has CDR1 KGHSH and CDR2 LQKENI. The CDR3 DNA sequence: TGTGCCAGCTCGCCTACCGGGGACTACTATGGCTACACCTTC. Residues: CASSPTGDYYGYTF.

This chain connects TRBV7-2 to TRBJ2-7; 8 bases align to TRBD1. The ends lost 0 bases at V and 0 bases at J; junction bases unmatched: 7. The CDR3 consists of 17 residues. Germline CDR1 reads SGHTA; CDR2 reads FQGNSA. The CDR3 nucleotides are TGTGCCAGCAGCTTAGCCCCAGGACAGGGCAGCTCCTACGAGCAGTACTTC. This encodes CASSLAPGQGSSYEQYF.

V usage is TRBV14 and J usage is TRBJ2-5, with D unresolved. CDR3 length equals 11 residues. Trimming shortened V by 4 bases and J by 4 bases, and 4 bases separated the two germline ends. Germline CDR1 SGHDN, CDR2 FVKESK. The CDR3 DNA is TGTGCCAGCAGCCCAACAGAGACCCAGTACTTC. Translation: CASSPTETQYF. The variable domain in full, with the rest retrieved from reference TRBV14 and TRBJ2-5, is EAGVTQFPSHSVIEKGQTVTLRCDPISGHDNLYWYRRVMGKEIKFLLHFVKESKQDESGMPNNRFLAERTGGTYSTLKVQPAELEDSGVYFCASSPTETQYFGPGTRLLVL.

This sequence joins TRBV19 and TRBJ2-6; D is uncertain. The germline V gene has CDR1 LNHDA and CDR2 SQIVND (reference sequence). CDR3 length: 14 amino acids. Trimming pared 1 base from V and 2 bases from J, leaving 3 bases between. The CDR3 coding sequence is TGTGCCAGTAGTATAGTGGCTGGGGCCAACGTCCTGACTTTC. Translated: CASSIVAGANVLTF.

The V and J genes are TRBV11-2 and TRBJ1-3, with D unclear. Trimming left V 3 bases short and J 5 bases short, with 8 bases between. The CDR3 totals 13 residues. The V gene's germline CDR1 is SGHAT and CDR2 FQNNGV. The chain's CDR3 is CASSFLQRNTIYF. The CDR3 DNA follows: TGTGCCAGCAGCTTTTTACAGCGAAACACCATATATTTT. Drawing the rest from reference TRBV11-2 and TRBJ1-3, the complete variable domain is EAGVAQSPRYKIIEKRQSVAFWCNPISGHATLYWYQQILGQGPKLLIQFQNNGVVDDSQLPKDRFSAERLKGVDSTLKIQPAKLEDSAVYLCASSFLQRNTIYFGEGSWLTVV.

This clone was detected once. The chain employs TRBV2 and TRBJ2-5; the match to TRBD2 covers 8 bases. The junction had 3 bases not matched to a gene; V was cut back by 4 bases and J by 2 bases. From germline, CDR1 is SNHLY and CDR2 FYNNEI. The CDR3 contains 14 residues. DNA of the CDR3: TGTGCCAGCAGTGCGGGACTAGTACAAGAGACCCAGTACTTC. It is translated as CASSAGLVQETQYF.

The genes are TRBV27 and TRBJ2-7, with 7 bases matching TRBD1. The CDR3 is made up of 15 amino acids. Trimming cost V 6 bases and J 5 bases; bases outside gene matches: 13. Germline V CDR1 and CDR2: MNHEY, SMNVEV (reference sequence). The DNA for the CDR3 is TGTGCCAGCAGGGCTTTAGGGGGCCCTACGAACGAGCAGTACTTC. Residues: CASRALGGPTNEQYF.

V usage is TRBV6-1 and J usage is TRBJ2-5, with D possibly being TRBD1 or TRBD2 (5 bases each). V lost 6 bases and J 1 base, leaving 9 bases between the germline ends. Looked up from germline, CDR1 is MNHNS and CDR2 is SASEGT. This CDR3 spans 13 amino acids. CDR3 sequence: CASRGRIQETQYF. The CDR3 DNA sequence: TGTGCCAGCAGGGGACGGATCCAAGAGACCCAGTACTTC.

The rearrangement joins TRBV5-6 to TRBJ1-5, with 7 positions matching TRBD1. The CDR3 spans 15 residues. V lost 4 bases and J lost 4; bases outside the gene matches: 8. Germline V lookup: CDR1 SGHDT, CDR2 YYEEEE. CDR3 nucleotide sequence: TGTGCCAGCAGCCTTACAGGGGACCCAAATCAGCCCCAGCATTTT. This encodes CASSLTGDPNQPQHF.

The J gene is TRBJ1-6, the V gene TRBV5-4, with a tentative D call TRBD1 (6 bases). V was trimmed by 0 bases and J by 10 bases, leaving 14 bases between them. CDR1 SGHNT and CDR2 YYREEE come from the germline V gene (reference sequence). This CDR3 has 15 residues. The CDR3 here is CASSLDREEGSPLHF. The CDR3, as DNA: TGTGCCAGCAGCTTGGACAGGGAAGAAGGGTCACCCCTCCACTTT.

The chain is built from TRBV6-1 and TRBJ2-1; no definite D call. The CDR3 loop spans 14 amino acids. V lost 0 bases and J 1 base, leaving 4 bases between the germline ends. Germline V gene sequence: CDR1 MNHNS, CDR2 SASEGT. CDR3 sequence: CASSEAQSYNEQFF. The CDR3, as DNA: TGTGCCAGCAGTGAAGCTCAGTCCTACAATGAGCAGTTCTTC.

This rearrangement joins TRBV19 to TRBJ2-7; unclear D gene. This CDR3 has 12 amino acids. V was pared by 3 bases and J by 3 bases, with 6 bases between. Germline V gene sequence: CDR1 LNHDA, CDR2 SQIVND (reference sequence). The CDR3 protein is CASSISDYEQYF. CDR3 sequence (DNA): TGTGCCAGTAGTATTTCGGACTACGAGCAGTACTTC.

V usage is TRBV27 and J usage is TRBJ2-7; TRBD1 is a possible D gene (6 bases). CDR3 length equals 14 residues. The germline V gene encodes CDR1 MNHEY and CDR2 SMNVEV (reference sequence). The V gene lost 3 bases and the J gene lost 1 base, with 10 bases spanning the gap. The CDR3 reads CASSLSRGSYEQYF. The DNA for the CDR3 is TGTGCCAGCAGTTTGTCCAGGGGTTCCTACGAGCAGTACTTC.

This chain joins TRBV6-1 and TRBJ1-5; D remains ambiguous. CDR1 is MNHNS and CDR2 is SASEGT in the germline V gene. V was pared by 2 bases and J by 7 bases, with 12 bases between. This CDR3 has 14 amino acids. The CDR3 reads CASSEYRVGQPQHF. In DNA, the CDR3 is TGTGCCAGCAGTGAATACCGGGTTGGGCAGCCCCAGCATTTT.

The CDR3 is CATSRDPGSSLLWGTEAFF. The CDR3 bases are TGTGCCACCAGCAGAGATCCGGGCAGCTCCCTTCTCTGGGGCACTGAAGCTTTCTTT. This chain uses TRBV15 with TRBJ1-1; D is ambiguous. The CDR3 runs 19 residues. Germline CDR1 is LNHNV and CDR2 is YYDKDF (reference sequence). The V and J ends lost 0 bases and 4 bases respectively, with 24 bases between them.

This clone is a singleton in its sample. V usage is TRBV11-2 and J usage is TRBJ2-7; possibly TRBD2 for D (5 bases). The germline V and J ends were trimmed by 5 bases and 2 bases, with 13 bases remaining between them. Germline lookup yields CDR1 SGHAT and CDR2 FQNNGV. This CDR3 region has 14 residues. CDR3 in amino acids: CASSPGLLTYEQYF. The CDR3, as DNA: TGTGCCAGCAGCCCCGGACTGTTAACCTACGAGCAGTACTTC.

The V call is TRBV30, the J call TRBJ1-6; D is unclear. The V gene's germline CDR1 is GTSNPN and CDR2 SVGIG (reference sequence). V was clipped by 2 bases and J by 14 bases, with 16 bases between them. This CDR3 region has 13 residues. In DNA, the CDR3 is TGTGCCTGGAGTCCAACAGACCGGTTATCCCTCCACTTT. Its protein product is CAWSPTDRLSLHF.

Remarks on this clone: This sample also contains other DNA sequences that code for the same CDR3. The chain is built from TRBV2 and TRBJ1-5, with TRBD1 matching 12 bases. This CDR3 contains 15 residues. Germline CDR1 SNHLY, CDR2 FYNNEI. The V and J ends lost 6 bases and 6 bases, in that order; junction bases with no gene match: 6. For the CDR3, the DNA is TGTGCCAGCAGCGGGGACAGGGGGCAGGGTCAGCCCCAGCATTTT. As protein: CASSGDRGQGQPQHF.

This sequence joins TRBV5-1 and TRBJ2-3; the match to TRBD1 covers 7 bases. The CDR3 runs to 16 residues. From germline, CDR1 is SGHRS and CDR2 YFSETQ. With V trimmed by 4 bases and J by 0 bases, 8 bases remained unmatched. The CDR3 is CASSPGTVLSTDTQYF. CDR3 sequence (DNA): TGCGCCAGCAGCCCAGGGACAGTTTTAAGCACAGATACGCAGTATTTT.

V is TRBV5-1 and J is TRBJ1-1, with 10 bases aligning to TRBD1. The trim removed 0 bases at V and 2 bases at J, leaving 4 bases unmatched. The CDR3 runs to 16 residues. Per germline, CDR1 SGHRS and CDR2 YFSETQ. In nucleotides, the CDR3 is TGCGCCAGCAGCTTGGACGGGACAGGGGACAACACTGAAGCTTTCTTT. This translates into CASSLDGTGDNTEAFF. The full variable domain, completed using reference TRBV5-1 and TRBJ1-1, is KAGVTQTPRYLIKTRGQQVTLSCSPISGHRSVSWYQQTPGQGLQFLFEYFSETQRNKGNFPGRFSGRQFSNSRSEMNVSTLELGDSALYLCASSLDGTGDNTEAFFGQGTRLTVV.

The sample holds one count of this clone. The chain carries TRBV10-3 and TRBJ1-2; possibly TRBD1 for D (6 bases). The CDR3 length is 13 residues. Trimming stripped 4 bases from V and 3 bases from J, with 9 bases between. The germline CDR1 and CDR2 sequences are ENHRY and SYGVKD. CDR3 amino acids: CAISARTDYGYTF. The CDR3 DNA reads TGTGCCATCAGTGCGAGGACAGACTATGGCTACACCTTC.

The chain links TRBV9 to TRBJ1-2; unclear D gene. The CDR3 length is 14 residues. CDR1 is SGDLS and CDR2 is YYNGEE in the germline V gene. V was pared by 3 bases and J by 8 bases, with 17 bases between. The CDR3: CASSGPPGMWGYTF. CDR3 DNA sequence: TGTGCCAGCAGCGGACCCCCTGGGATGTGGGGCTACACCTTC.